Each of the 17 T cell receptor beta chains below was sequenced from the same sample in a study of shared clonotypes between healthy human individuals. Produced via immunoSEQ multiplex PCR; TCRdb's table is partial and in-frame only. The top ten hold roughly 0.9% of the sample, which has about 1.1 million clones, 77% seen once. Material for sequencing was memory CD4+ T cells from PBMCs. Regarding subset: CD45RA-negative fraction. The receptors derive from a man between 18 and 35 years old in good health. Some clones in this sample may be carry-over from other donors' samples.

The chain carries TRBV2 and TRBJ2-5, with D possibly TRBD1 on 6 matching bases. The CDR3 is made up of 14 amino acids. Germline lookup yields CDR1 SNHLY and CDR2 FYNNEI. Trimming stripped 5 bases from V and 5 bases from J, with 15 bases between. For the CDR3, the DNA is TGTGCCAGCAGTAGATCAGGGGTTAGGGAGACCCAGTACTTC. Translation: CASSRSGVRETQYF.

Details on this clone: This specimen includes other DNA sequences encoding the same CDR3. V and J are TRBV18 and TRBJ2-2; perhaps TRBD1 as D (6 bases). This CDR3 comprises 16 residues. V was cut by 0 bases and J by 4 bases, with 12 bases left in between. The germline V gene has CDR1 KGHSH and CDR2 LQKENI. The CDR3 loop is CASSPPTGFGTGELFF. CDR3 nucleotides: TGTGCCAGCTCACCACCAACAGGGTTCGGCACCGGGGAGCTGTTTTTT.

The chain links TRBV28 to TRBJ2-1, with 8 bases identical to TRBD2. The V gene's germline CDR1 is MDHEN and CDR2 SYDVKM. This CDR3 is built from 15 residues. The V segment lost 6 bases and the J segment 5 bases; nucleotides outside the gene matches: 9. The CDR3 sequence: CASRAGASGDNEQFF. The CDR3 coding sequence is TGTGCCAGCAGAGCGGGAGCCAGCGGGGACAATGAGCAGTTCTTC.

The chain combines TRBV28 with TRBJ2-3, with 8 bases that match TRBD1. Germline trimming cut 2 bases from V and 1 base from J; bases unmatched to any gene: 2. The CDR3 runs 15 residues. Germline lookup yields CDR1 MDHEN and CDR2 SYDVKM. CDR3 region: CASSLQTGGTDTQYF. For the CDR3, the DNA is TGTGCCAGCAGTTTACAGACAGGGGGCACAGATACGCAGTATTTT.

Worth noting for this clone: Other DNA sequences in the sample encode the same CDR3. The chain is built from TRBV15 and TRBJ2-5, with D unresolved. The CDR3 length is 14 residues. Germline CDR1 LNHNV, CDR2 YYDKDF (reference sequence). The V end lost 3 bases, the J end lost 2 bases, and 10 bases lay between the germline ends. This chain's CDR3 is CATSRDGGQETQYF. The CDR3 DNA reads as TGTGCCACCAGCAGGGACGGCGGACAAGAGACCCAGTACTTC.

The chain carries TRBV28 and TRBJ2-7; D possibly corresponds to TRBD2 (6 bases). CDR1 and CDR2 (germline): MDHEN, SYDVKM. There are 16 residues in the CDR3. The V and J ends lost 2 bases and 4 bases respectively, with 18 bases between them. The DNA of the CDR3 is TGTGCCAGCAGTTTAATGGGGACCGGGAGCCTATACGAGCAGTACTTC. Its protein is CASSLMGTGSLYEQYF.

V and J are TRBV28 and TRBJ1-2; TRBD1 might be the D (5 bases). With 6 bases removed from V and 1 base from J, the gap between germline ends came to 12 bases. CDR3 length: 14 residues. In germline, CDR1 is MDHEN, CDR2 SYDVKM. The CDR3 loop reads CASSVPGFNYGYTF. The CDR3 DNA reads TGTGCCAGCAGCGTACCAGGGTTTAACTATGGCTACACCTTC.

To note about this clone: A much larger clonotype is one base distant, so this may be a read error. The sample carries other DNA sequences with the same CDR3. The genes are TRBV7-6 and TRBJ2-3; D gene ambiguous. Germline values: CDR1 SGHVS, CDR2 FNYEAQ. The CDR3 has 12 amino acids. V was clipped by 6 bases and J by 1 base, with 5 bases between them. The CDR3 DNA sequence: TGTGCCAGCAGTCCCGGCACAGATACGCAGTATTTT. It specifies CASSPGTDTQYF.

The CDR3 sequence is CSVAGRVVEAFF. As DNA, the CDR3 is TGCAGCGTTGCTGGCAGGGTAGTTGAAGCTTTCTTT. The rearrangement joins TRBV29-1 to TRBJ1-1; perhaps TRBD1 as D (5 bases). This CDR3 has 12 residues. Looked up from germline, CDR1 is SQVTM and CDR2 is ANQGSEA. Trimming stripped 4 bases from V and 7 bases from J, with 13 bases between.

The CDR3 DNA reads TGTGCTAGTGGTAAGGGACAGGGGGCCAACACTGAAGCTTTCTTT. The encoded protein is CASGKGQGANTEAFF. V and J are TRBV12-5 and TRBJ1-1, with 12 bases fitting TRBD1. Germline CDR1 LGHNT, CDR2 FRNRAP. The CDR3 sequence is 15 residues long. J gave up 2 bases and V 5 bases, and 3 bases lay outside the gene matches.

On this clone itself: Other nucleotide sequences from this sample produce the same CDR3. This chain uses TRBV15 with TRBJ1-2; no reliable D call. Trimming shortened V by 0 bases and J by 4 bases, and 3 bases separated the two germline ends. CDR3 length: 12 residues. Germline CDR1 and CDR2: LNHNV and YYDKDF (reference sequence). CDR3 DNA: TGTGCCACCAGCAGAGACTCCTATGGCTACACCTTC. It specifies CATSRDSYGYTF.

The rearrangement links TRBV5-5 to TRBJ2-7; the match to TRBD2 covers 7 bases. With V trimmed by 0 bases and J by 2 bases, 11 bases remained unmatched. Germline V gene data show CDR1 as SGHKS and CDR2 as YYEKEE (reference sequence). This CDR3 spans 17 amino acids. The CDR3 loop reads CASSLARNRDYAYEQYF. The CDR3 DNA reads as TGTGCCAGCAGCTTGGCCAGGAACCGGGACTACGCCTACGAGCAGTACTTC.

The rearrangement joins TRBV28 to TRBJ2-2, with D perhaps TRBD2 (6 bases). This CDR3 has 14 residues. CDR1 and CDR2 from the germline V gene are MDHEN and SYDVKM. V was clipped by 7 bases and J by 3 bases, with 12 bases between them. In nucleotides, the CDR3 is TGTGCCAGCACCTTAGGCGGGGACACCGGGGAGCTGTTTTTT. It yields the protein CASTLGGDTGELFF.

The sample holds one count of this clone. This chain joins TRBV7-2 and TRBJ1-3, with D tentatively TRBD1 (6 bases). V was cut by 2 bases and J by 0 bases, with 11 bases left in between. The CDR3 has 16 residues. Germline V gene lookup returns CDR1 SGHTA and CDR2 FQGNSA. The CDR3 loop reads CASSLKGQTSGNTIYF. The CDR3 bases are TGTGCCAGCAGCTTAAAAGGACAGACCTCTGGAAACACCATATATTTT.

V usage is TRBV10-3 and J usage is TRBJ1-4; 7 positions agree with TRBD1. The V gene end was trimmed by 0 bases and the J gene end by 8 bases; junction bases not matched to a gene: 6. This CDR3 contains 15 residues. CDR1 is ENHRY and CDR2 is SYGVKD in the germline V gene. Here the CDR3 reads CAISESSGGAEKLFF. The CDR3 region has the DNA TGTGCCATCAGTGAGTCGTCAGGGGGAGCGGAAAAACTGTTTTTT.

The V gene is TRBV28, the J gene TRBJ2-7, with TRBD1 as a possible D gene (6 bases). This CDR3 spans 13 amino acids. Trimming cost V 2 bases and J 4 bases, with 9 bases left between them. CDR1 and CDR2 from the germline V gene are MDHEN and SYDVKM. CDR3: CASSLRTVYEQYF. The CDR3 nucleotides are TGTGCCAGCAGTTTAAGGACAGTGTACGAGCAGTACTTC.

The rearrangement joins TRBV9 to TRBJ2-7; a weak D match, TRBD1 (5 bases). CDR1 SGDLS and CDR2 YYNGEE come from the germline V gene. The CDR3 is made up of 15 amino acids. V lost 0 bases and J 4 bases, leaving 14 bases between the germline ends. The CDR3 DNA follows: TGTGCCAGCAGCGTAGCTGCAGGGAAGGAGTACGAGCAGTACTTC. It yields the protein CASSVAAGKEYEQYF. Complete variable domain (other parts from reference TRBV9 and TRBJ2-7): DSGVTQTPKHLITATGQRVTLRCSPRSGDLSVYWYQQSLDQGLQFLIQYYNGEERAKGNILERFSAQQFPDLHSELNLSSLELGDSALYFCASSVAAGKEYEQYFGPGTRLTVT.